This T cell receptor (beta chain) was found in a study of blood T cells in healthy people across ages. Trimming removed 7 bases at V and 10 bases at J, with 19 bases between. The CDR3 runs 14 residues. Germline CDR1 and CDR2: MNHNS and SASEGT. Findings and limits, study-wide: Leaving the PBMCs unsorted stopped any conclusive comparison of naive versus antigen-experienced cells.

A sample-barcoded 5' primer and a J-beta primer mix were used in a second PCR of roughly 7 to 11 cycles. TCRdb called the 5' RACE reads again in MiXCR, with one record for every CDR3 protein. The sample shows 750,000 to 950,000 distinct CDR3 sequences, less than 70% of them seen only once. With regard to this clonotype: The target antigen is unknown.

The people who gave samples were healthy Caucasians from Russia, aged roughly 6 to 100. This chain joins TRBV6-1 and TRBJ2-2; no reliable D call. The receptor's source is an elderly man in good health. The sample consisted of blood. The CDR3 nucleotides are TGTGCCAGCATCCCAGGCCCTAGTTCGTCGGAGCTGTTTTTT. Its translation: CASIPGPSSSELFF.